The sequence of this T cell receptor beta chain was determined in a study of T cell responses to AZD1222 COVID-19 vaccine. Overall study findings and caveats: Every sample of the repertoires postdated the peak T cell response. Females made up more of the donors, who were largely white British, and clonal diversity may have come out too low.

CDR1 is KGHDR, CDR2 SFDVKD, per germline. V lost 7 bases, J lost 7 bases, and 7 bases stayed unmatched. This CDR3 is 13 amino acids long. Using immunoSEQ multiplex PCR, the repertoire was profiled, and TCRdb retains in-frame clones only, with some absent. The sample shows about 100,000 clones, more than 70% of them seen only once. With regard to this clone: Its antigen is currently unknown.

The chain employs TRBV24-1 and TRBJ1-1; 8 nucleotides line up with TRBD1. This TCR was sampled from an adult in good health. The sequencing here drew on peripheral blood, taken on day 0 of MenACWY control vaccination. The DNA of the CDR3 is TGTGCCACCAGACCGACAGGGGTTGGTGAAGCTTTCTTT. Amino acid sequence: CATRPTGVGEAFF.